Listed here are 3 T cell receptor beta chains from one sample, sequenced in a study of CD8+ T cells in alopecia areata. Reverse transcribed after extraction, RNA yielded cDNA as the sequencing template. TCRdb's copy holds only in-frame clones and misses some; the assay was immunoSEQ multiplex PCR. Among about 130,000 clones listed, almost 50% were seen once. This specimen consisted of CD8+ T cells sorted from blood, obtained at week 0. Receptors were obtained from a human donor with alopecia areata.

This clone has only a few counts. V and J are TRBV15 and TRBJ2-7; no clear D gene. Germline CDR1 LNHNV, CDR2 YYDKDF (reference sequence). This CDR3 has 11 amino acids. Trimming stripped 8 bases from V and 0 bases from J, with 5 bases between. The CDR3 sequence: CATQNSYEQYF. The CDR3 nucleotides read TGTGCCACCCAAAACTCCTACGAGCAGTACTTC.

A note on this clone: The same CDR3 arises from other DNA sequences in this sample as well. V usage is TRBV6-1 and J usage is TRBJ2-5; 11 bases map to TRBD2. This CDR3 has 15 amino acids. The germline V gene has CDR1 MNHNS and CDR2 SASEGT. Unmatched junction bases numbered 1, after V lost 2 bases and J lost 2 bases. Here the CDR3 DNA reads TGTGCCAGCAGTGAACTAGCGGGGGGTCAAGAGACCCAGTACTTC. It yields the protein CASSELAGGQETQYF.

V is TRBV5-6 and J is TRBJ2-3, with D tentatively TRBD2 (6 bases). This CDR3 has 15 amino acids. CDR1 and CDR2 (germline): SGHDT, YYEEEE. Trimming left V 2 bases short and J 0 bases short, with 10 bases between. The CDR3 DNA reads TGTGCCAGCAGCTTACCCGGGACTAGCACAGATACGCAGTATTTT. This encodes CASSLPGTSTDTQYF.